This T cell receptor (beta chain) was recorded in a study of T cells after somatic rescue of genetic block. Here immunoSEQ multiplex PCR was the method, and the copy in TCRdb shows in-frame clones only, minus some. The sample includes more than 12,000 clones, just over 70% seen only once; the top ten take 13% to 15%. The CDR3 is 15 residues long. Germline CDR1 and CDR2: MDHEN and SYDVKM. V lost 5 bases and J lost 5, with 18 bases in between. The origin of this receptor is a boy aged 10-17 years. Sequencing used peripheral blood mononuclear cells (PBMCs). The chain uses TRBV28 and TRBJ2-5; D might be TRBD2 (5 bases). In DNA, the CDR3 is TGTGCCAGCAGTGTAAGCGGCCTTGGAGAGGAGACCCAGTACTTC. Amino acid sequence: CASSVSGLGEETQYF.